This T cell receptor (beta chain) was identified during a study of OX40 agonist ivuxolimab in advanced cancers. Study in general: Partial responses occurred in Three dose-escalation patients, one with hepatocellular carcinoma and two with cutaneous melanoma.

CDR3 length: 8 residues. CDR1 is SEHNR, CDR2 FQNEAQ, per germline (reference sequence). V was clipped by 7 bases and J by 5 bases, with 0 bases between them. Only a few counts were recorded for this clone. Its specificity is not known. Regarding the study as a whole: Both CD4+ and CD8+ T cell populations in blood had undergone clonal expansion by week 6 at 0.1 to 3.0 mg/kg.

Measured with immunoSEQ multiplex PCR; TCRdb has only the in-frame clones, and not every one. Of approximately 54,000 clones in the sample, approximately 89% were seen once. The J gene is TRBJ2-7, the V gene TRBV7-9; D gene unclear. The source is an adult with an advanced solid tumor such as melanoma, head and neck, liver or kidney cancer. The starting material was CD4+ or CD8+ T cells sorted from blood, obtained in a trial of the OX40 agonist ivuxolimab. In nucleotides, the CDR3 is TGTGCCAGCAACGAGCAGTACTTC. This codes for CASNEQYF.